This TCR beta chain derives from a study of post-analysis software for immune sequencing data. Study-wide context: Disease courses included relapsing-remitting, secondary progressive and progressive-relapsing multiple sclerosis. Study observations and caveats: Four or five TRBV segments occurring more often in patients than controls included TRBV5-6, TRBV5-1 and TRBV20-1. Significantly lower normalized Chao1 diversity was found in patients with multiple sclerosis relative to controls. Same-batch preparations were strongly co-clustered by F measure.

CDR3 length: 13 residues. Germline V lookup: CDR1 MDHEN, CDR2 SYDVKM. This clonotype was seen only a few times. Its antigen is not known. The library was made from cDNA and included unique molecular identifiers. Out of roughly 0.85 to 11 million T cells, about 520,000 cDNA molecules were generated. Each CDR3 protein is one row after TCRdb ran MiXCR on the PCR reads. The sample has almost 700,000 distinct CDR3 sequences, around 60% seen once. Material: blood. This TCR was recovered from a girl aged 2-10 years with multiple sclerosis. The chain uses TRBV28 and TRBJ2-4; 8 bases are shared with TRBD2. The J call may be wrong; the DNA end is better matched by TRBJ2-7. CDR3 residues: CASSLGLGDEQYF. CDR3 bases: TGTGCCAGCAGTTTGGGACTAGGGGACGAGCAGTACTTC.